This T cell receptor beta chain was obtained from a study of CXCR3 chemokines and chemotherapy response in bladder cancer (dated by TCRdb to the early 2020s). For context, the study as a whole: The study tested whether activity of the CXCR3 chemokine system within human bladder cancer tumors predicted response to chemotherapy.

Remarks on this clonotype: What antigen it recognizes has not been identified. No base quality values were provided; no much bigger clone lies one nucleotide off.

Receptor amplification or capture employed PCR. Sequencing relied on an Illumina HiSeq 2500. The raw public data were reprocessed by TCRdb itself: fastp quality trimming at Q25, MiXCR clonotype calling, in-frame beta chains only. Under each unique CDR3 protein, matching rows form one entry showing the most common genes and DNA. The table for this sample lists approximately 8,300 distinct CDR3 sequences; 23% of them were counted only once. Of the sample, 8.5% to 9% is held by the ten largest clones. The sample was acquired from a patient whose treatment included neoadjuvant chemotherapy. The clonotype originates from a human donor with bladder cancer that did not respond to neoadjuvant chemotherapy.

Read as DNA, the sequence is TGTGCCAGCAGCTCATCTGCTCTCGGGCTCACAGATACGCAGTATTTT. This yields the protein CASSSSALGLTDTQYF. The receptor chain draws on TRBV9 and TRBJ2-3, with the identity of the D gene unclear. From a lookup of the germline V gene, CDR1 and CDR2 are SGDLS and YYNGEE. The CDR3 holds 16 amino acids from the cysteine to the phenylalanine. Solely the CDR3 DNA is kept, with 48 bases framed from the first base. V loses 4 bases, J loses 2 bases, and the germline ends lie 17 bases apart. Supplemented by the reference TRBV9 and TRBJ2-3 proteins around the CDR3, the complete variable domain is DSGVTQTPKHLITATGQRVTLRCSPRSGDLSVYWYQQSLDQGLQFLIQYYNGEERAKGNILERFSAQQFPDLHSELNLSSLELGDSALYFCASSSSALGLTDTQYFGPGTRLTVL.